The T cell receptor (beta chain) described here comes from a study of siplizumab effects on memory and regulatory T cells. This table comes from immunoSEQ multiplex PCR, and its TCRdb copy is limited to in-frame clones, with some not included. This table has roughly 100,000 clones, under 95% appearing once. This CDR3 spans 11 amino acids. Germline CDR1 is MNHEY and CDR2 is SMNVEV (reference sequence). V shed 6 bases and J shed 7 bases, with 6 bases lying between them. Note on this clone: What it binds is not known.

Study results and caveats: Where siplizumab was present, mappable alloreactive CD4+ clones averaged approximately 70% Treg-derived, compared with 25% to 30% in controls.

The chain is built from TRBV27 and TRBJ2-2; D gene unclear. Sequenced sample: CD8+ T cells sorted from blood. The TCR comes from a human donor in good health. The CDR3 sequence: CASRAGGELFF. In nucleotides, the CDR3 is TGTGCCAGCAGGGCCGGCGGGGAGCTGTTTTTT.